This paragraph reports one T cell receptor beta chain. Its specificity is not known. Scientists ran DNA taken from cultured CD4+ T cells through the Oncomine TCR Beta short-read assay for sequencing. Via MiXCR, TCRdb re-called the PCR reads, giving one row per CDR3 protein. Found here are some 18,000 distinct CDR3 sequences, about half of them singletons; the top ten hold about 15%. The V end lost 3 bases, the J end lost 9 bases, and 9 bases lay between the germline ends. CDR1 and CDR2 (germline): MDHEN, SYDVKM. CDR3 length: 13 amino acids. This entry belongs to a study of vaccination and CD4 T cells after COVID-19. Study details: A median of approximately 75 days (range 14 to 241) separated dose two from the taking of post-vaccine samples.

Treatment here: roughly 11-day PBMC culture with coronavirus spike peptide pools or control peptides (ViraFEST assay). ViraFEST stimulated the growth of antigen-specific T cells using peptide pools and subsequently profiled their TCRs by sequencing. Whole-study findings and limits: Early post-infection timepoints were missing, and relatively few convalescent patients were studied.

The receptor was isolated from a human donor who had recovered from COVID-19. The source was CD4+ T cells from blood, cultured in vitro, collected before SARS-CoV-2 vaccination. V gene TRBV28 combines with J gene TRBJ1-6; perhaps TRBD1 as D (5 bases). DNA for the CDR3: TGTGCCAGCAGTTTCCGAGGGGTTTCACCCCTCCACTTT. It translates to CASSFRGVSPLHF.